The present entry profiles one TCR beta chain with its context. The CDR3 covers 18 residues. Per the germline V gene, CDR1 is DFQATT and CDR2 is SNEGSKA (reference sequence). The ends lost 0 bases at V and 10 bases at J; junction bases unmatched: 16. The data belong to a study of breast tumors, draining lymph nodes, adjacent tissues. TCRdb independently ran MiXCR on the multiplex PCR reads; one entry per CDR3 protein. The sample includes just under 65,000 distinct CDR3 sequences, around three fifths of them seen just once. The chain combines TRBV20-1 with TRBJ1-6; 9 bases are a match to TRBD1. The sequence was collected from a female donor with breast cancer. Some clones in this sample may be carry-over from other donors' samples. Sequenced input: breast tumor tissue. The DNA of the CDR3 is TGCAGTGCTAGAGATCCGACAGGGGGAGGGCAGGTCCCCTCACCCCTCCACTTT. Translation gives CSARDPTGGGQVPSPLHF.